A single sample gave rise to the 28 T cell receptor beta chains below, sequenced in a study of T cells in Graves' hyperthyroidism and ophthalmopathy (dated by TCRdb to between 2019 and 2020). The library was obtained by multiplex PCR. TCRdb records Illumina HiSeq 2000 as the sequencer. TCR beta CDR3 regions were amplified from RNA transcripts. The first round of RT-PCR for the TCR CDR3 was performed with the HTBI primer set and the Qiagen OneStep RT-PCR kit. TCRdb passed the public sequencing reads through fastp at Q25 and MiXCR, retaining productive beta sequences. Each CDR3 protein appears once, grouped with its most common genes and DNA. A total of fewer than 500,000 distinct CDR3 sequences appear in this sample, about 14% of them only once. Of the sample, 15% to 20% falls within the top ten clones. Sequencing was carried out using blood. The receptors stem from a woman younger than 45 with Graves' ophthalmopathy.

This clonotype was recorded only once. V usage is TRBV12-3 or TRBV12-4 and J usage is TRBJ2-3, with TRBD2 matching over 12 bases. CDR3 length: 17 amino acids. V trimming: 5 bases; J trimming: 3 bases; junction bases outside the gene matches: 9. In DNA form, the CDR3 reads TGTGCCAGCAGTGGGAGACTAGCGGGAGTAGTGACAGATACGCAGTATTTT. Encoded protein: CASSGRLAGVVTDTQYF.

The chain joins TRBV7-2 to TRBJ2-1; D is unresolved. Trimming stripped 5 bases from V and 0 bases from J, with 14 bases between. This CDR3 is built from 16 residues. CDR1 is SGHTA, CDR2 FQGNSA, per germline. The CDR3 DNA sequence: TGTGCCAGCAGCCCCGGTGAGATTAGCTCCTACAATGAGCAGTTCTTC. This sequence encodes CASSPGEISSYNEQFF.

Ten or more counts support this clonotype. The J gene is TRBJ2-1, the V gene TRBV24-1; D may correspond to TRBD1 or TRBD2 (6 bases each). The CDR3 consists of 15 residues. V was pared by 3 bases and J by 7 bases, with 15 bases between. Germline CDR1 is KGHDR and CDR2 is SFDVKD. For the CDR3, the DNA is TGTGCCACCAGTGATCCCGCCAGAGGGGGGAATGAGCAGTTCTTC. Translating it yields CATSDPARGGNEQFF.

This clonotype was observed many times. The chain employs TRBV4-1 and TRBJ2-6; the D gene is possibly TRBD2 (6 bases). The CDR3 is 16 residues long. Deletions cut 4 bases from V and 2 bases from J, with 12 bases between. Germline values: CDR1 MGHRA, CDR2 YSYEKL. The CDR3 nucleotides read TGCGCCAGCAGCCCCACGCGCGGGGCTGGGGCCAACGTCCTGACTTTC. Its translation: CASSPTRGAGANVLTF.

This clonotype was observed many times. V gene TRBV30 combines with J gene TRBJ2-7, with 7 bases fitting TRBD1. Germline loops: CDR1 GTSNPN, CDR2 SVGIG (reference sequence). CDR3 length equals 14 residues. The V gene end was trimmed by 3 bases and the J gene end by 3 bases; junction bases not matched to a gene: 8. The CDR3 reads CAWSQWDRDYEQYF. The CDR3 DNA sequence: TGTGCCTGGAGCCAATGGGACAGAGACTACGAGCAGTACTTC. Full variable domain (remainder filled in from reference TRBV30 and TRBJ2-7): SQTIHQWPATLVQPVGSPLSLECTVEGTSNPNLYWYRQAAGRGLQLLFYSVGIGQISSEVPQNLSASRPQDRQFILSSKKLLLSDSGFYLCAWSQWDRDYEQYFGPGTRLTVT.

This clonotype was observed many times. The chain uses TRBV7-2 and TRBJ2-5; D possibly corresponds to TRBD1 (5 bases). The CDR3 runs 14 residues. The germline V and J ends were trimmed by 4 bases and 1 base, with 10 bases remaining between them. The germline CDR1 and CDR2 sequences are SGHTA and FQGNSA. This CDR3 is CASSWGGPQETQYF. CDR3 in DNA: TGTGCCAGCAGCTGGGGCGGACCCCAAGAGACCCAGTACTTC.

Only a few counts were recorded for this clonotype. J is TRBJ1-4 and V is TRBV20-1, with 7 positions matching TRBD1. The CDR3 is 14 amino acids. The V gene's germline CDR1 is DFQATT and CDR2 SNEGSKA (reference sequence). The CDR3 reads CRAEQGLGNEKLFF. Here the CDR3 DNA reads TGCAGGGCAGAACAGGGGTTGGGCAATGAAAAACTGTTTTTT.

This clonotype was seen repeatedly, ten times or more. The chain couples TRBV6-1 to TRBJ1-5; a weak D match, TRBD1 (6 bases). The CDR3 extends over 14 amino acids. V dropped 6 bases and J dropped 1 base, with 10 bases sitting between them. Germline V gene sequence: CDR1 MNHNS, CDR2 SASEGT. The CDR3 loop is CASRAGVSNQPQHF. In DNA, the CDR3 is TGTGCCAGCAGGGCAGGGGTAAGCAATCAGCCCCAGCATTTT.

This clonotype was found many times. At one of its ends the junction is not consistent with the germline gene, which may arise from a read error. CDR3 loop: CASGQASYEQYF. DNA for the CDR3: TGTGCCAGCGGCCAGGCTTCCTACGAGCAGTACTTC. The chain uses TRBV3-1 and TRBJ2-7, with D unresolved. This CDR3 has 12 residues. The germline gives CDR1 LGHDT, CDR2 YNNKEL (reference sequence).

The V gene is TRBV20-1, the J gene TRBJ1-4, with D possibly TRBD1 on 5 matching bases. The CDR3 consists of 16 residues. Trimming left V 0 bases short and J 7 bases short, with 18 bases between. Germline V lookup: CDR1 DFQATT, CDR2 SNEGSKA (reference sequence). CDR3 DNA sequence: TGCAGTGCTAGAGATCCATGGGACGGAGGGATTGAAAAACTGTTTTTT. Its protein product is CSARDPWDGGIEKLFF.

This clonotype occurred many times. CDR3 DNA: TGTGCCAGCAGTAAACCTCGCGTACCAGGAAGCTCCTACGAGCAGTACTTC. It translates to CASSKPRVPGSSYEQYF. The V and J genes are TRBV6-2 or TRBV6-3 and TRBJ2-7; no firm D call. The CDR3 sequence is 17 residues long. Deletions cut 5 bases from V and 0 bases from J, with 20 bases between. In germline, CDR1 is MNHEY, CDR2 SVGEGT.

Of note for this clonotype: A read error is possible here, since a much larger clone lies one base away. This sequence joins TRBV7-9 and TRBJ1-4; D unresolved. Per the germline V gene, CDR1 is SEHNR and CDR2 is FQNEAQ (reference sequence). This CDR3 has 14 amino acids. V gave up 6 bases and J gave up 4 bases, with 12 bases separating them. CDR3 DNA sequence: TGTGCCAGCAGTTCCGACAAGGATAATGAAAAACTGTTTTTT. Its protein is CASSSDKDNEKLFF.

This clonotype was seen at least ten times. This sequence joins TRBV11-3 and TRBJ1-1, with 7 bases matching TRBD1. The V and J ends lost 5 bases and 10 bases, in that order; junction bases with no gene match: 16. In germline, CDR1 is SGHNT, CDR2 YENEEA. The CDR3 consists of 15 residues. Here the CDR3 reads CASSAPGQWDRGAFF. The CDR3 DNA follows: TGTGCCAGCAGCGCCCCGGGACAGTGGGATCGCGGAGCTTTCTTT.

CDR3 nucleotides: TGTGCCAGCAGCGACGTAAGGAACACTGAAGCTTTCTTT. This sequence encodes CASSDVRNTEAFF. The chain has TRBV11-3 and TRBJ1-1; unclear D gene. V dropped 5 bases and J dropped 1 base, with 8 bases sitting between them. The CDR3 extends over 13 amino acids. CDR1 and CDR2 (germline): SGHNT, YENEEA.

This clonotype was seen ten or more times. This chain uses TRBV18 with TRBJ1-4, with D tentatively TRBD1 (5 bases). CDR1 and CDR2 (germline): KGHSH, LQKENI. This CDR3 has 17 amino acids. V was pared by 3 bases and J by 0 bases, with 14 bases between. The CDR3 nucleotides are TGTGCCAGCTCACCGAGGGGAGGGCTAGCAACTAATGAAAAACTGTTTTTT. It encodes CASSPRGGLATNEKLFF. Variable domain in full (rest from reference TRBV18 and TRBJ1-4): NAGVMQNPRHLVRRRGQEARLRCSPMKGHSHVYWYRQLPEEGLKFMVYLQKENIIDESGMPKERFSAEFPKEGPSILRIQQVVRGDSAAYFCASSPRGGLATNEKLFFGSGTQLSVL.

The genes are TRBV9 and TRBJ2-1, with 8 bases that match TRBD2. V dropped 0 bases and J dropped 8; count of bases not matched to a gene: 10. The germline V gene has CDR1 SGDLS and CDR2 YYNGEE. The CDR3 is made up of 16 amino acids. The CDR3 loop is CASSVEARRGGDEQFF. As DNA, the CDR3 is TGTGCCAGCAGCGTAGAGGCACGCCGGGGGGGGGATGAGCAGTTCTTC.

This clonotype was recorded at least ten times. The gene calls are TRBV5-5 and TRBJ2-1; no clear D. V dropped 2 bases and J dropped 4 bases, with 22 bases sitting between them. CDR3 length: 18 residues. The germline V gene has CDR1 SGHKS and CDR2 YYEKEE (reference sequence). The CDR3 DNA is TGTGCCAGCAGCTTAGGGCTACACCGAAAAGGGTTTTACAATGAGCAGTTCTTC. Its translation is CASSLGLHRKGFYNEQFF.

In this sample, this clonotype turned up many times. The chain couples TRBV9 to TRBJ2-3, with 7 bases fitting TRBD2. CDR1 and CDR2 from the germline V gene are SGDLS and YYNGEE. The CDR3 consists of 16 residues. V dropped 3 bases and J dropped 1; count of bases not matched to a gene: 8. The CDR3 loop is CASSAHGLVGTDTQYF. CDR3 DNA sequence: TGTGCCAGCAGCGCACACGGACTAGTCGGCACAGATACGCAGTATTTT.

This clonotype was observed a handful of times. The chain uses TRBV14 and TRBJ2-2; 9 nucleotides line up with TRBD1. Germline values: CDR1 SGHDN, CDR2 FVKESK. This CDR3 comprises 19 residues. Unmatched junction bases numbered 12, after V lost 0 bases and J lost 4 bases. In DNA, the CDR3 is TGTGCCAGCAGCCAAGATGGGCCGAAACGACAGGGGGTCACCGGGGAGCTGTTTTTT. Its protein product is CASSQDGPKRQGVTGELFF.

This rearrangement joins TRBV28 to TRBJ2-1, with TRBD2 matching 7 bases. This CDR3 comprises 16 residues. Germline values: CDR1 MDHEN, CDR2 SYDVKM. V was pared by 2 bases and J by 5 bases, with 9 bases of the junction left unmatched. The CDR3 DNA follows: TGTGCCAGCAGTTTACAAAGCCCACTAGCGAACAATGAGCAGTTCTTC. As protein: CASSLQSPLANNEQFF.

This clonotype was seen a few times. This chain connects TRBV10-3 to TRBJ1-6; D ambiguous. CDR3 length equals 13 residues. V dropped 11 bases and J dropped 7 bases, with 15 bases sitting between them. The germline V gene encodes CDR1 ENHRY and CDR2 SYGVKD. The CDR3 is CAVAPWLNSPLHF. DNA of the CDR3: TGTGCCGTGGCCCCATGGCTCAATTCACCCCTCCACTTT.

The V call is TRBV5-4, the J call TRBJ1-2; no definite D call. CDR1 and CDR2 from the germline V gene are SGHNT and YYREEE (reference sequence). CDR3 length: 14 amino acids. Between the trimmed V and J ends, which lost 0 bases and 3 bases, there was a span of 9 bases. The DNA for the CDR3 is TGTGCCAGCAGCTTGGGCCAGAATTACTATGGCTACACCTTC. Its protein product is CASSLGQNYYGYTF. Variable domain in full (rest from reference TRBV5-4 and TRBJ1-2): ETGVTQSPTHLIKTRGQQVTLRCSSQSGHNTVSWYQQALGQGPQFIFQYYREEENGRGNFPPRFSGLQFPNYSSELNVNALELDDSALYLCASSLGQNYYGYTFGSGTRLTVV.

This clonotype was observed a handful of times. This chain joins TRBV7-6 and TRBJ1-3; D call uncertain. Germline loops: CDR1 SGHVS, CDR2 FNYEAQ. Trimming stripped 5 bases from V and 0 bases from J, with 11 bases between. CDR3 length: 15 residues. CDR3 nucleotides: TGTGCCAGCAGCGATAACACATACTCTGGAAACACCATATATTTT. Encoded protein: CASSDNTYSGNTIYF.

The rearrangement links TRBV12-3 or TRBV12-4 to TRBJ1-6; unclear D gene. The V end was cut by 6 bases, the J end by 4 bases, with 13 bases between. This CDR3 contains 15 residues. The CDR3 DNA follows: TGTGCCAGCAGCCAGTACCGGGAATATAATTCACCCCTCCACTTT. As protein: CASSQYREYNSPLHF.

The chain links TRBV29-1 to TRBJ1-1, with 8 nucleotides matching TRBD1. The CDR3 has 13 amino acids. V lost 6 bases to trimming and J lost 1 base; unmatched junction nucleotides: 4. Looked up from germline, CDR1 is SQVTM and CDR2 is ANQGSEA. DNA of the CDR3: TGCAGCGTAGACAGGGGAAAGAACACTGAAGCTTTCTTT. It is translated as CSVDRGKNTEAFF.

This clonotype was counted many times. This chain connects TRBV7-9 to TRBJ1-4; a weak D match, TRBD1 (6 bases). The CDR3 has 15 residues. V was shortened by 6 bases and J by 7 bases, with 18 bases between the two germline ends. CDR1 and CDR2 from the germline V gene are SEHNR and FQNEAQ (reference sequence). The CDR3 DNA reads TGTGCCAGCAGTACCGGGACAACAATCGTTGAAAAACTGTTTTTT. Translation gives CASSTGTTIVEKLFF.

Ten or more counts support this clonotype. V and J are TRBV11-2 and TRBJ1-4; 8 nucleotides match TRBD1. The CDR3 consists of 17 residues. The germline V gene encodes CDR1 SGHAT and CDR2 FQNNGV. The junction had 12 bases not matched to a gene; V was cut back by 4 bases and J by 5 bases. The CDR3 is CASSSGTGGRGNEKLFF. CDR3 in DNA: TGTGCCAGCAGCTCCGGGACAGGCGGCCGTGGGAATGAAAAACTGTTTTTT.

A few counts support this clonotype. V usage is TRBV9 and J usage is TRBJ2-1, with D perhaps matching TRBD1 or TRBD2 (5 bases each). This CDR3 spans 15 amino acids. V lost 3 bases and J lost 0, with 10 bases in between. Germline assignment: CDR1 SGDLS and CDR2 YYNGEE. The CDR3 coding sequence is TGTGCCAGCAGCGAATCAGGGAGCTCCTACAATGAGCAGTTCTTC. Translating gives CASSESGSSYNEQFF.